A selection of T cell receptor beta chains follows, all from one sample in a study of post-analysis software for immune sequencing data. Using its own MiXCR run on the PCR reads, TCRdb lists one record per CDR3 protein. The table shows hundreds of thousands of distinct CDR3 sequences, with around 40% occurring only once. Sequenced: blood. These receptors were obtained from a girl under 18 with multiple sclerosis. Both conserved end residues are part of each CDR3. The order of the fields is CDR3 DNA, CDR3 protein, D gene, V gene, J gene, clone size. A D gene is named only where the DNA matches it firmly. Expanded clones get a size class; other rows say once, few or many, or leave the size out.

CDR3nt: TGTGCCAGCAGACTCTCGGGGGCCGGCTACACCTTC
CDR3aa: CASRLSGAGYTF
d_gene: NA
v_gene: TRBV7-9
j_gene: TRBJ1-2
abundance: NA

CDR3nt: TGTGCCAGCAGCTTAACCAGGACACCTTCATACAATGAGCAGTTCTTC
CDR3aa: CASSLTRTPSYNEQFF
d_gene: NA
v_gene: TRBV11-2
j_gene: TRBJ2-1
abundance: NA

CDR3nt: TGCAGTCCCCGGGCGGGGGGGGCGAGCTCCTACAATGAGCAGTACTTC
CDR3aa: CSPRAGGASSYNEQYF
d_gene: TRBD2
v_gene: TRBV20-1
j_gene: TRBJ2-7
abundance: NA

CDR3nt: TGTGCCATCGGTGAATCGGGGGGGATTCAGCCCCTGCATTTT
CDR3aa: CAIGESGGIQPLHF
d_gene: NA
v_gene: TRBV10-3
j_gene: TRBJ1-5
abundance: NA

CDR3nt: TGTGCCAGCAGCTTACAGCGGGAGCTAGGCAATGAGCAGTTCTTC
CDR3aa: CASSLQRELGNEQFF
d_gene: TRBD2
v_gene: TRBV7-8
j_gene: TRBJ2-1
abundance: NA

CDR3nt: TGCGCCAGCAGCTCTCGGGCTTCCTACGAGCAGTACTTC
CDR3aa: CASSSRASYEQYF
d_gene: NA
v_gene: TRBV3-1
j_gene: TRBJ2-7
abundance: few

CDR3nt: TGTGCCATCGGGGAAGGGGCCTCGTCAGATACGCAGTATTTT
CDR3aa: CAIGEGASSDTQYF
d_gene: NA
v_gene: TRBV10-3
j_gene: TRBJ2-3
abundance: NA

CDR3nt: TGTGCCAGCAGCTTAGGACCAGGCAGGGAAGGGACTGAAGCTTTCTTT
CDR3aa: CASSLGPGREGTEAFF
d_gene: NA
v_gene: TRBV11-2
j_gene: TRBJ1-1
abundance: few

CDR3nt: TGTGCCAGCAGCCCCCAGACAGGGTCCATAGCCAAAAACATTCAGTACTTC
CDR3aa: CASSPQTGSIAKNIQYF
d_gene: TRBD1
v_gene: TRBV5-5
j_gene: TRBJ2-4
abundance: NA

CDR3nt: TGTGCCAGCAGCTTTGCTACAGGAGGCTCCTACAATGAGCAGTTCTTC
CDR3aa: CASSFATGGSYNEQFF
d_gene: NA
v_gene: TRBV5-6
j_gene: TRBJ2-1
abundance: NA

CDR3nt: TGTGCCAGCAGGGGGACAAATTCCTACGAGCAGTACTTC
CDR3aa: CASRGTNSYEQYF
d_gene: NA
v_gene: TRBV6-2/TRBV6-3
j_gene: TRBJ2-7
abundance: NA

CDR3nt: TGTGCCAGCAGTGAATCCCTCGCTGGCTCCTACGAGCAGTACTTC
CDR3aa: CASSESLAGSYEQYF
d_gene: NA
v_gene: TRBV25-1
j_gene: TRBJ2-7
abundance: NA

CDR3nt: TGTGCCAGCAGCCCCTACGGGGGGTTCACTGAAGCTTTCTTT
CDR3aa: CASSPYGGFTEAFF
d_gene: NA
v_gene: TRBV4-2
j_gene: TRBJ1-1
abundance: NA

CDR3nt: TGCGCCAGCAGCTTAATGCGCAATGAGCAATTCTTC
CDR3aa: CASSLMRNEQFF
d_gene: NA
v_gene: TRBV5-1
j_gene: TRBJ2-1
abundance: NA

CDR3nt: TGCAGCGTTGAAACTCGCAGGGGGCTTAATGAGCAGTTCTTC
CDR3aa: CSVETRRGLNEQFF
d_gene: TRBD1
v_gene: TRBV29-1
j_gene: TRBJ2-1
abundance: NA

CDR3nt: TGCGCCAGCAGCTTGGAAGTCGGATACTACGAGCAGTACTTC
CDR3aa: CASSLEVGYYEQYF
d_gene: NA
v_gene: TRBV5-1
j_gene: TRBJ2-7
abundance: NA

CDR3nt: TGTGCCAGCAGCCAAGGAGCCATAGAACTGGAGACCCAGTACTTC
CDR3aa: CASSQGAIELETQYF
d_gene: NA
v_gene: TRBV14
j_gene: TRBJ2-5
abundance: NA

CDR3nt: TGCGCCAGCAGCCAAGGTCGTTTTAAGAGCAATCAGCCCCAGCATTTT
CDR3aa: CASSQGRFKSNQPQHF
d_gene: NA
v_gene: TRBV4-1
j_gene: TRBJ1-5
abundance: NA

CDR3nt: TGTGCCAGCAGTCGGCACCAGGACAGGTCCGAGCAGTACTTC
CDR3aa: CASSRHQDRSEQYF
d_gene: TRBD1
v_gene: TRBV9
j_gene: TRBJ2-7
abundance: NA

CDR3nt: TGTGCCAGCAGCGCCTCCGGGACAGGGGTCGAGACCCAGTACTTC
CDR3aa: CASSASGTGVETQYF
d_gene: TRBD1
v_gene: TRBV9
j_gene: TRBJ2-5
abundance: NA

CDR3nt: TGCGCCAGCAGCCAAGGCACCGGGACAGAACCGTTCGGCTACACCTTC
CDR3aa: CASSQGTGTEPFGYTF
d_gene: TRBD1
v_gene: TRBV4-1
j_gene: TRBJ1-2
abundance: NA

CDR3nt: TGCGCCAGCAGCGCGGCTGACGGGGGATTAAATGAGCAGTTCTTC
CDR3aa: CASSAADGGLNEQFF
d_gene: NA
v_gene: TRBV5-1
j_gene: TRBJ2-1
abundance: few

CDR3nt: TGTGCCAGCAGTTACGTTACCAGTTCGGGCGGGAGCCACTACAATGAGCAGTTCTTC
CDR3aa: CASSYVTSSGGSHYNEQFF
d_gene: TRBD2
v_gene: TRBV6-2/TRBV6-3
j_gene: TRBJ2-1
abundance: few

CDR3nt: TGTGCCAGCAGCCGACTCGGGACTGAGCAGTTCTTC
CDR3aa: CASSRLGTEQFF
d_gene: NA
v_gene: TRBV3-1
j_gene: TRBJ2-1
abundance: NA

CDR3nt: TGTGCCTGGATCGGCGGAAGCACAGATACGCAGTATTTT
CDR3aa: CAWIGGSTDTQYF
d_gene: NA
v_gene: TRBV30
j_gene: TRBJ2-3
abundance: NA

CDR3nt: TGTGCCAGCAGTCTAGGGAGTCCTAGGGAGCAGTACTTC
CDR3aa: CASSLGSPREQYF
d_gene: NA
v_gene: TRBV12-3/TRBV12-4
j_gene: TRBJ2-7
abundance: NA

CDR3nt: TGTGCCAGCAGCCCTGGGGAAGAGCAGTACTTC
CDR3aa: CASSPGEEQYF
d_gene: NA
v_gene: TRBV11-2
j_gene: TRBJ2-5
abundance: NA